This record covers a single T cell receptor (beta chain). What it recognizes is unknown. TCRdb analysed the reads with MiXCR anew, one entry per CDR3 protein. Among approximately 730,000 distinct CDR3 sequences listed, about 29% were seen once. This entry comes from a study of T cell repertoires in cytomegalovirus infection. Study background: HLA-C-restricted CMV epitopes, recently identified, and well-studied HLA-B-restricted ones were used by the study. Public TCR beta signatures indicated both CMV infection and matching HLA type. The study's findings and limits: Predominance within the ex vivo response was attributable to HLA-C-restricted CMV-specific TCR beta clonotypes.

CDR1 and CDR2 from the germline V gene are SGHVS and FQNEAQ. V lost 5 bases to trimming and J lost 7 bases, with 20 bases between them. CDR3 size: 15 residues. The V call is TRBV7-8, the J call TRBJ1-2; tentatively, D is TRBD1 (5 bases). This material consisted of cultured CD8+ T cells from PBMCs, taken from culture after CMV antigen stimulation. This sequence was found in a human donor in good health (CMV status not recorded). Some clones in this sample may be carry-over from other donors' samples. The CDR3: CASSPPGTPPGGYTF. CDR3 coding DNA: TGTGCCAGCAGCCCCCCCGGGACCCCTCCCGGTGGCTACACCTTC. Filled out from reference TRBV7-8 and TRBJ1-2, the complete variable domain reads GAGVSQSPRYKVAKRGQDVALRCDPISGHVSLFWYQQALGQGPEFLTYFQNEAQLDKSGLPSDRFFAERPEGSVSTLKIQRTQQEDSAVYLCASSPPGTPPGGYTFGSGTRLTVV.